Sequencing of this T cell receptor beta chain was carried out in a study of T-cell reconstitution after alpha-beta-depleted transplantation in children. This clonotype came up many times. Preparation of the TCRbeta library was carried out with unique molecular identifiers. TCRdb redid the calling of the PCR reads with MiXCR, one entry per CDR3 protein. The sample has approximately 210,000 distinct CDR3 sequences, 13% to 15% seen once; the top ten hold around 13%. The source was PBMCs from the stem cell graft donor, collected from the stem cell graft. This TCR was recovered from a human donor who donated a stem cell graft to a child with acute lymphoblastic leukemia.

CDR3 region: CSASLAFPSDEQFF. The CDR3 DNA follows: TGCAGTGCTAGTCTTGCCTTCCCTTCGGATGAGCAGTTCTTC. J is TRBJ2-1 and V is TRBV20-1; D ambiguous. Trimming took off 3 bases at V and 8 bases at J, with 17 bases between the two ends. This CDR3 region has 14 residues. The germline V gene encodes CDR1 DFQATT and CDR2 SNEGSKA (reference sequence).